These 15 T cell receptor beta chains came from one sample sequenced in a study of blood T cell repertoires in COVID-19. TCRdb's copy holds only in-frame clones and misses some; the assay was immunoSEQ multiplex PCR. The sample shows roughly 180,000 clones, approximately 84% of them seen only once. Sequences were obtained from peripheral blood. Receptors originate from a woman in her 50s with COVID-19, enrolled during active disease.

This rearrangement joins TRBV27 to TRBJ2-7; no definite D call. The CDR3 consists of 15 residues. Germline V gene lookup returns CDR1 MNHEY and CDR2 SMNVEV (reference sequence). With 1 base removed from V and 0 bases from J, the gap between germline ends came to 10 bases. The CDR3, as DNA: TGTGCCAGCAGTTTATACCAGGCGAGCTCCTACGAGCAGTACTTC. This translates into CASSLYQASSYEQYF.

The genes are TRBV4-2 and TRBJ1-1; D is ambiguous. Germline lookup yields CDR1 LGHNA and CDR2 YNFKEQ. V was cut by 4 bases and J by 3 bases, with 9 bases left in between. The CDR3 consists of 13 residues. CDR3 loop: CASSLTIDTEAFF. In DNA, the CDR3 is TGTGCCAGCAGCCTCACTATCGACACTGAAGCTTTCTTT.

CDR3 protein: CAWTVGQGSQYF. The CDR3 region has the DNA TGTGCCTGGACCGTAGGGCAGGGGTCGCAGTATTTT. The V call is TRBV30, the J call TRBJ2-3; TRBD1 is a possible D gene (6 bases). This CDR3 comprises 12 residues. V lost 4 bases to trimming and J lost 10 bases, with 15 bases between them. Germline CDR1 reads GTSNPN; CDR2 reads SVGIG (reference sequence).

The rearrangement links TRBV9 to TRBJ2-1; no clear D gene. Between the trimmed V and J ends, which lost 4 bases and 6 bases, there was a span of 17 bases. The CDR3 consists of 15 residues. From germline, CDR1 is SGDLS and CDR2 YYNGEE. The CDR3 region is CASSPTNSLGNEQFF. In nucleotides, the CDR3 is TGTGCCAGCAGCCCCACGAACAGTTTGGGCAATGAGCAGTTCTTC.

The V gene is TRBV27, the J gene TRBJ2-5; 11 bases are a match to TRBD1. V lost 9 bases, J lost 5 bases, and 8 bases stayed unmatched. This CDR3 spans 14 amino acids. The germline CDR1 and CDR2 sequences are MNHEY and SMNVEV (reference sequence). The CDR3 DNA sequence: TGTGCCAGATACCGGGACAGGGGGAAGGAGACCCAGTACTTC. Translating gives CARYRDRGKETQYF.

This clone was seen a single time. The chain employs TRBV11-3 and TRBJ2-1, with a weak D call TRBD1 (5 bases). The CDR3 has 15 residues. V was trimmed by 6 bases and J by 0 bases, leaving 12 bases between them. Germline V gene sequence: CDR1 SGHNT, CDR2 YENEEA. CDR3 region: CASRAGNTSYNEQFF. CDR3 in DNA: TGTGCCAGCAGAGCAGGGAACACCTCCTACAATGAGCAGTTCTTC. Looking up the rest from reference TRBV11-3 and TRBJ2-1 gives the full variable domain: EAGVVQSPRYKIIEKKQPVAFWCNPISGHNTLYWYLQNLGQGPELLIRYENEEAVDDSQLPKDRFSAERLKGVDSTLKIQPAELGDSAVYLCASRAGNTSYNEQFFGPGTRLTVL.

The CDR3 is CASSYRDRDYEQYF. The CDR3 DNA is TGTGCCAGCAGTTACCGGGACAGAGACTACGAGCAGTACTTC. The V gene is TRBV6-5, the J gene TRBJ2-7, with 7 bases identical to TRBD1. The germline V gene has CDR1 MNHEY and CDR2 SVGAGI. The CDR3 spans 14 residues. Unmatched junction bases numbered 4, after V lost 2 bases and J lost 3 bases.

This clone was observed a handful of times. The chain employs TRBV9 and TRBJ1-1, with TRBD1 matching 7 bases. V lost 3 bases to trimming and J lost 4 bases; unmatched junction nucleotides: 3. Germline CDR1 SGDLS, CDR2 YYNGEE. This CDR3 comprises 13 residues. The CDR3 coding sequence is TGTGCCAGCAGCGAGGGGGACAGCACTGAAGCTTTCTTT. Encoded protein: CASSEGDSTEAFF. Using reference TRBV9 and TRBJ1-1 for the parts outside the CDR3, the full variable domain is DSGVTQTPKHLITATGQRVTLRCSPRSGDLSVYWYQQSLDQGLQFLIQYYNGEERAKGNILERFSAQQFPDLHSELNLSSLELGDSALYFCASSEGDSTEAFFGQGTRLTVV.

The rearrangement joins TRBV6-5 to TRBJ1-2; 8 bases match TRBD1. The CDR3 length is 14 residues. Germline V gene data show CDR1 as MNHEY and CDR2 as SVGAGI. J was trimmed by 4 bases and V by 6 bases; bases with no gene match: 7. The CDR3 sequence is CASSPGQGGYGYTF. CDR3 nucleotide sequence: TGTGCCAGCAGCCCCGGACAGGGAGGCTATGGCTACACCTTC.

V gene TRBV5-6 combines with J gene TRBJ2-5, with TRBD2 identical over 7 bases. Germline V gives CDR1 SGHDT, CDR2 YYEEEE. V was pared by 1 base and J by 4 bases, with 7 bases of the junction left unmatched. The CDR3 covers 15 residues. CDR3 protein: CASSLWQGGGETQYF. CDR3 in DNA: TGTGCCAGCAGCTTGTGGCAGGGCGGGGGAGAGACCCAGTACTTC.

The chain uses TRBV7-8 and TRBJ2-7; TRBD1 is a possible D gene (5 bases). V lost 6 bases, J lost 5 bases, and 14 bases lay in between. The germline gives CDR1 SGHVS, CDR2 FQNEAQ. This CDR3 region has 13 residues. This CDR3 is CASSSAGIDEQYF. The CDR3, as DNA: TGTGCCAGCAGTTCTGCAGGGATCGACGAGCAGTACTTC.

The gene calls are TRBV5-4 and TRBJ1-2; 10 nucleotides match TRBD1. The CDR3 spans 13 residues. After removal of 7 bases from V and 5 bases from J, the junction contained 5 bases not matched to a gene. Germline CDR1 is SGHNT and CDR2 is YYREEE (reference sequence). The CDR3 coding sequence is TGTGCCAGCTCCCGGGGACAGGGGTATGGCTACACCTTC. Translating it yields CASSRGQGYGYTF.

V is TRBV29-1 and J is TRBJ2-3; D remains unclear. The V end lost 3 bases, the J end lost 2 bases, and 9 bases lay between the germline ends. Germline CDR1 SQVTM, CDR2 ANQGSEA. The CDR3 sequence is 13 residues long. The CDR3 DNA sequence: TGCAGCGTTGAGGGCAGGAACACAGATACGCAGTATTTT. Protein: CSVEGRNTDTQYF.

The chain has TRBV4-1 and TRBJ2-1, with 13 bases identical to TRBD2. The length of the CDR3 is 16 residues. Germline V gives CDR1 MGHRA, CDR2 YSYEKL. The V segment lost 4 bases and the J segment 8 bases; nucleotides outside the gene matches: 8. The CDR3 DNA is TGCGCCAGCAGCCCGCCAACTAGCGGGGGGGCATATGAGCAGTTCTTC. This translates into CASSPPTSGGAYEQFF.

About this clone: The germline gene is not matched at one end of the junction; a read error may be the cause. The V gene is TRBV6-4, the J gene TRBJ2-1; 7 bases map to TRBD2. In germline, CDR1 is MRHNA, CDR2 SNTAGT. This CDR3 spans 16 amino acids. CDR3 loop: CASSDRGVFGHNEQFF. The CDR3 DNA is TGTGCCAGTAGTGACCGGGGGGTTTTCGGCCACAATGAGCAGTTCTTC.